Listed here are 10 T cell receptor beta chains from one sample, sequenced in a study of T cells in tumors after PD-1 blockade. The method was immunoSEQ multiplex PCR; TCRdb's version includes in-frame clones alone and lacks a portion of them. The sample has about 20,000 clones, about 77% seen once. The specimen was PBMCs, collected before anti-PD-1 treatment. These receptors were collected from a human donor with basal cell carcinoma.

This chain links TRBV5-1 with TRBJ1-2; D gene unclear. The germline CDR1 and CDR2 sequences are SGHRS and YFSETQ. The CDR3 is 13 residues long. V gave up 1 base and J gave up 4 bases, with 8 bases separating them. CDR3 nucleotide sequence: TGCGCCAGCAGCTTGCAGGTGACCTATGGCTACACCTTC. Amino acid sequence: CASSLQVTYGYTF.

V is TRBV7-6 and J is TRBJ2-1; unclear D gene. Trimming stripped 2 bases from V and 8 bases from J, with 7 bases between. CDR3 length: 12 amino acids. Germline V lookup: CDR1 SGHVS, CDR2 FNYEAQ. CDR3 sequence (DNA): TGTGCCAGCAGCTTATATTCGGATGAGCAGTTCTTC. Translated, it gives CASSLYSDEQFF.

The rearrangement joins TRBV9 to TRBJ2-3, with 7 bases identical to TRBD2. V shed 0 bases, J shed 6 bases, and the junction held 10 bases outside the gene matches. The CDR3 covers 16 residues. CDR1 and CDR2 from the germline V gene are SGDLS and YYNGEE. The CDR3 spells CASSVAGGTIADTQYF. The CDR3 nucleotides read TGTGCCAGCAGCGTAGCTGGGGGGACTATCGCCGATACGCAGTATTTT.

The table lists this clone with a count of one. The V and J genes are TRBV7-6 and TRBJ1-3; D gene unclear. The V end lost 5 bases, the J end lost 4 bases, and 9 bases lay between the germline ends. In germline, CDR1 is SGHVS, CDR2 FNYEAQ. The CDR3 loop spans 13 amino acids. The CDR3 is CASSPPGGNTIYF. The CDR3 DNA sequence: TGTGCCAGCAGCCCCCCTGGGGGAAACACCATATATTTT.

The chain carries TRBV11-3 and TRBJ2-1, with D maybe TRBD2 (6 bases). This CDR3 is 15 amino acids long. Looked up from germline, CDR1 is SGHNT and CDR2 is YENEEA. Deletions cut 2 bases from V and 9 bases from J, with 17 bases between. In nucleotides, the CDR3 is TGTGCCAGCAGCTTATCATCCGGGGGAGGACCTGAGCAGTTCTTC. Translated, it gives CASSLSSGGGPEQFF.

The chain uses TRBV3-1 (or the pseudogene TRBV3-2) and TRBJ2-5; D is undetermined. Germline CDR1 LGHDT, CDR2 YNNKEL (reference sequence). V lost 0 bases and J lost 7, with 15 bases in between. This CDR3 has 15 amino acids. CDR3 nucleotides: TGTGCCAGCAGCCAAGATGTTTCGGACCTAGGGACCCAGTACTTC. Its protein is CASSQDVSDLGTQYF.

The J gene is TRBJ2-3, the V gene TRBV6-6; the D is unclear. This CDR3 spans 16 amino acids. Per germline, CDR1 MNHNY and CDR2 SVGAGI (reference sequence). Trimming took off 4 bases at V and 0 bases at J, with 14 bases between the two ends. The CDR3 here is CASSSSPRASTDTQYF. CDR3 nucleotides: TGTGCCAGCAGTTCCAGCCCCCGGGCTAGCACAGATACGCAGTATTTT.

The V and J genes are TRBV13 and TRBJ2-1; 15 bases match TRBD2. CDR1 and CDR2 (germline): PRHDT, FYEKMQ (reference sequence). V lost 8 bases to trimming and J lost 9 bases; unmatched junction nucleotides: 8. This CDR3 region has 15 residues. CDR3 bases: TGTGCCAGCGGGACTAGCGGGAGGTTAGTCGGTGAGCAGTTCTTC. As protein: CASGTSGRLVGEQFF.

V usage is TRBV4-2 and J usage is TRBJ1-1; D unresolved. The CDR3 is 14 residues long. The V and J ends lost 3 bases and 3 bases respectively, with 11 bases between them. Germline CDR1 LGHNA, CDR2 YNFKEQ. The CDR3 spells CASSHEQADTEAFF. In nucleotides, the CDR3 is TGTGCCAGCAGCCACGAGCAGGCGGACACTGAAGCTTTCTTT.

The gene calls are TRBV7-7 and TRBJ2-7; 7 bases map to TRBD1. Per the germline V gene, CDR1 is SSHAT and CDR2 is FNYEAQ (reference sequence). The V segment lost 0 bases and the J segment 2 bases; nucleotides outside the gene matches: 4. The CDR3 consists of 15 residues. The CDR3 spells CASSLAPTGTYEQYF. Here the CDR3 DNA reads TGTGCCAGCAGCTTAGCGCCGACAGGGACCTACGAGCAGTACTTC. The full variable domain, in which reference TRBV7-7 and TRBJ2-7 provide the parts outside the CDR3, is GAGVSQSPRYKVTKRGQDVTLRCDPISSHATLYWYQQALGQGPEFLTYFNYEAQPDKSGLPSDRFSAERPEGSISTLTIQRTEQRDSAMYRCASSLAPTGTYEQYFGPGTRLTVT.